These 9 T cell receptor beta chains share one sample of origin, sequenced in a study of control samples from healthy donors and cancer patients. Profiled with immunoSEQ multiplex PCR; TCRdb holds only in-frame clones, not every one. The sample shows 65,000 to 95,000 clones, about 90% of them seen only once. The sequenced material came from blood. Every receptor here comes from a man aged 50 or older in good health.

This clone was counted once. This sequence joins TRBV25-1 and TRBJ1-4, with TRBD1 matching over 7 bases. J lost 8 bases, V lost 5 bases, and 8 bases had no gene match. The CDR3 runs 14 residues. Looked up from germline, CDR1 is MGHDK and CDR2 is SYGVNS. The CDR3 loop reads CASSNRDSREKLFF. In DNA, the CDR3 is TGTGCCAGCAGTAACCGGGACAGTCGGGAAAAACTGTTTTTT.

The V call is TRBV5-6, the J call TRBJ1-2; no reliable D call. This CDR3 has 12 amino acids. Germline CDR1 and CDR2: SGHDT and YYEEEE. The V and J ends lost 3 bases and 8 bases respectively, with 11 bases between them. The chain's CDR3 is CASSSGRQGYTF. CDR3 DNA: TGTGCCAGCAGCTCGGGCCGGCAGGGCTACACCTTC.

The rearrangement joins TRBV2 to TRBJ2-3, with TRBD2 identical over 8 bases. The CDR3 extends over 15 amino acids. Germline V gene lookup returns CDR1 SNHLY and CDR2 FYNNEI. With V trimmed by 6 bases and J by 0 bases, 5 bases remained unmatched. The DNA for the CDR3 is TGTGCCAGCAGGACTAGCGTCTCTAGCACAGATACGCAGTATTTT. Its translation is CASRTSVSSTDTQYF.

V usage is TRBV29-1 and J usage is TRBJ2-3; D might be TRBD1 (6 bases). The V gene lost 8 bases and the J gene lost 4 bases, with 34 bases spanning the gap. The CDR3 is made up of 19 amino acids. The germline V gene has CDR1 SQVTM and CDR2 ANQGSEA. CDR3 DNA: TGCAGCATACTCAAGCGGACAGTCCAGCGAGCAGGGGCGGCAGATACGCAGTATTTT. Its translation is CSILKRTVQRAGAADTQYF.

The chain employs TRBV5-1 and TRBJ1-1; perhaps TRBD1 as D (5 bases). V dropped 0 bases and J dropped 1 base, with 7 bases sitting between them. Germline V lookup: CDR1 SGHRS, CDR2 YFSETQ. The CDR3 spans 14 residues. The chain's CDR3 is CASSLDGGNTEAFF. CDR3 DNA: TGCGCCAGCAGCTTGGACGGGGGGAACACTGAAGCTTTCTTT. Full variable domain (remainder filled in from reference TRBV5-1 and TRBJ1-1): KAGVTQTPRYLIKTRGQQVTLSCSPISGHRSVSWYQQTPGQGLQFLFEYFSETQRNKGNFPGRFSGRQFSNSRSEMNVSTLELGDSALYLCASSLDGGNTEAFFGQGTRLTVV.

This chain uses TRBV11-2 with TRBJ2-1; D gene ambiguous. CDR1 is SGHAT, CDR2 FQNNGV, per germline. The V and J ends lost 1 base and 7 bases respectively, with 8 bases between them. The length of the CDR3 is 13 residues. CDR3 residues: CASSLVQYNEQFF. CDR3 in DNA: TGTGCCAGCAGCTTAGTACAGTATAATGAGCAGTTCTTC. Variable domain in full (rest from reference TRBV11-2 and TRBJ2-1): EAGVAQSPRYKIIEKRQSVAFWCNPISGHATLYWYQQILGQGPKLLIQFQNNGVVDDSQLPKDRFSAERLKGVDSTLKIQPAKLEDSAVYLCASSLVQYNEQFFGPGTRLTVL.

The V call is TRBV5-6, the J call TRBJ2-1; D remains unclear. V gave up 5 bases and J gave up 2 bases, with 11 bases separating them. This CDR3 contains 14 residues. Germline V gene sequence: CDR1 SGHDT, CDR2 YYEEEE. The CDR3 here is CASRGGTPYNEQFF. DNA for the CDR3: TGTGCCAGCAGAGGTGGCACCCCCTACAATGAGCAGTTCTTC. Complete variable domain (other parts from reference TRBV5-6 and TRBJ2-1): DAGVTQSPTHLIKTRGQQVTLRCSPKSGHDTVSWYQQALGQGPQFIFQYYEEEERQRGNFPDRFSGHQFPNYSSELNVNALLLGDSALYLCASRGGTPYNEQFFGPGTRLTVL.

This clone was picked up a small number of times. This sequence joins TRBV6-5 and TRBJ2-7; D gene unclear. The germline V gene has CDR1 MNHEY and CDR2 SVGAGI. V lost 2 bases to trimming and J lost 0 bases, with 11 bases between them. This CDR3 contains 15 residues. CDR3 sequence reads: CASSYITRSSYEQYF. Written as DNA, the CDR3 is TGTGCCAGCAGTTACATAACCCGTAGCTCCTACGAGCAGTACTTC.

The chain recombines TRBV27 with TRBJ1-1, with D possibly matching TRBD1 (6 bases). Between the trimmed V and J ends, which lost 3 bases and 0 bases, there was a span of 11 bases. Germline lookup yields CDR1 MNHEY and CDR2 SMNVEV (reference sequence). This CDR3 contains 15 residues. CDR3 protein: CASSFSGQMNTEAFF. The CDR3 DNA reads TGTGCCAGCAGTTTCAGCGGACAGATGAACACTGAAGCTTTCTTT.